The 31 T cell receptor beta chains given below trace back to one sample, sequenced in a study of blood T cell repertoires in COVID-19. Generated by immunoSEQ multiplex PCR, the TCRdb table keeps only in-frame clones and is missing some. The table lists about 160,000 clones, about 92% of them singletons. Source material: peripheral blood. The source of these receptors is a man younger than 40 with COVID-19, enrolled during active disease.

The chain carries TRBV6-5 and TRBJ1-6; 7 nucleotides align to TRBD1. The V gene end was trimmed by 5 bases and the J gene end by 7 bases; junction bases not matched to a gene: 8. The CDR3 runs to 15 residues. Germline V gives CDR1 MNHEY, CDR2 SVGAGI. The DNA of the CDR3 is TGTGCCAGCAGTCTACTGGGACAGAAAAATTCACCCCTCCACTTT. Protein sequence: CASSLLGQKNSPLHF.

The chain couples TRBV6-2 or TRBV6-3 to TRBJ2-1, with 8 positions matching TRBD1. The CDR3 length is 15 residues. Germline lookup yields CDR1 MNHEY and CDR2 SVGEGT. V was clipped by 3 bases and J by 7 bases; unmatched bases: 8. CDR3 protein: CASSYSGGMGNEQFF. Written as DNA, the CDR3 is TGTGCCAGCAGTTATTCAGGGGGCATGGGGAATGAGCAGTTCTTC.

In DNA form, the CDR3 reads TGCGCCAGCAGTGTAAAGGTAGGACGGGACAGGGAGTGCGTTTCCTACGAGCAGTACTTC. Protein sequence: CASSVKVGRDRECVSYEQYF. The rearrangement links TRBV10-1 to TRBJ2-7; 9 bases fit TRBD1. The junction had 20 bases not matched to a gene; V was cut back by 4 bases and J by 1 base. The length of the CDR3 is 20 residues. Germline CDR1 WNHNN, CDR2 SYGVQD (reference sequence).

The chain combines TRBV6-5 with TRBJ1-3; no firm D call. Germline assignment: CDR1 MNHEY and CDR2 SVGAGI. The CDR3 spans 14 residues. V lost 6 bases and J 0 bases, leaving 9 bases between the germline ends. DNA for the CDR3: TGTGCCAGCAGGAGGGATATCTCTGGAAACACCATATATTTT. It specifies CASRRDISGNTIYF.

The chain carries TRBV6-5 and TRBJ1-2; D uncertain. Per germline, CDR1 MNHEY and CDR2 SVGAGI. This CDR3 is 12 amino acids long. V was pared by 6 bases and J by 5 bases, with 10 bases between. CDR3 amino acids: CASSGSGYGYTF. CDR3 in DNA: TGTGCCAGCAGCGGATCGGGGTATGGCTACACCTTC.

This chain uses TRBV19 with TRBJ1-1, with D perhaps matching TRBD1 (5 bases). Germline V gene data show CDR1 as LNHDA and CDR2 as SQIVND (reference sequence). V gave up 3 bases and J gave up 4 bases, with 15 bases separating them. CDR3 length equals 15 residues. CDR3 residues: CASSMPGLGITEAFF. CDR3 bases: TGTGCCAGTAGTATGCCAGGGCTAGGTATCACTGAAGCTTTCTTT.

The chain joins TRBV7-8 to TRBJ1-5; 8 bases align to TRBD1. V lost 1 base and J lost 6; bases outside the gene matches: 5. The CDR3 extends over 15 amino acids. The germline CDR1 and CDR2 sequences are SGHVS and FQNEAQ. The CDR3 here is CASSLGTGGTQPQHF. CDR3 nucleotide sequence: TGTGCCAGCAGCTTAGGAACAGGGGGTACTCAGCCCCAGCATTTT.

This sequence joins TRBV20-1 and TRBJ1-1, with TRBD1 matching 8 bases. Losses at the gene ends were 3 bases for V and 5 bases for J; bases not matched to a gene: 2. The CDR3 is made up of 12 amino acids. Germline CDR1 DFQATT, CDR2 SNEGSKA (reference sequence). The CDR3 is CSASHRGTEAFF. CDR3 sequence (DNA): TGCAGTGCTAGTCACAGGGGGACTGAAGCTTTCTTT.

The V gene is TRBV4-1, the J gene TRBJ1-1; D not certain. Trimming shortened V by 0 bases and J by 1 base, and 9 bases separated the two germline ends. The V gene's germline CDR1 is MGHRA and CDR2 YSYEKL. This CDR3 contains 15 residues. As DNA, the CDR3 is TGCGCCAGCAGCCAAGATTTGAGAGCGAACACTGAAGCTTTCTTT. Encoded protein: CASSQDLRANTEAFF.

This chain connects TRBV7-2 to TRBJ2-3, with 11 bases aligning to TRBD2. J was trimmed by 5 bases and V by 0 bases; bases with no gene match: 4. The germline V gene has CDR1 SGHTA and CDR2 FQGNSA. The CDR3 contains 16 residues. As DNA, the CDR3 is TGTGCCAGCAGCTTAGCTAGCGGGAGGGCCATAGATACGCAGTATTTT. It encodes CASSLASGRAIDTQYF.

V is TRBV9 and J is TRBJ1-6, with D tentatively TRBD1 (6 bases). This CDR3 has 14 residues. Trimming stripped 5 bases from V and 7 bases from J, with 13 bases between. In germline, CDR1 is SGDLS, CDR2 YYNGEE. DNA for the CDR3: TGTGCCAGCAGAGGACAGACTGTAAATTCACCCCTCCACTTT. Translated, it gives CASRGQTVNSPLHF.

The gene calls are TRBV3-1 (or the pseudogene TRBV3-2) and TRBJ2-5; D is perhaps TRBD2 (6 bases). CDR3 length: 16 residues. Trimming took 5 bases from V and 13 from J, leaving 29 bases between them. Germline loops: CDR1 LGHDT, CDR2 YNNKEL (reference sequence). CDR3 DNA: TGTGCCAGCAGCTCCACACTCACGGCGGGGTCGCGGGGCCGGTACTTC. This gives the protein CASSSTLTAGSRGRYF.

The chain employs TRBV9 and TRBJ1-3; D unresolved. Between the trimmed V and J ends, which lost 0 bases and 9 bases, there was a span of 16 bases. The germline V gene encodes CDR1 SGDLS and CDR2 YYNGEE. The CDR3 spans 15 residues. The CDR3 protein is CASSVVEGPGSTIYF. CDR3 sequence (DNA): TGTGCCAGCAGCGTAGTGGAGGGCCCGGGGAGCACCATATATTTT. Variable domain in full (rest from reference TRBV9 and TRBJ1-3): DSGVTQTPKHLITATGQRVTLRCSPRSGDLSVYWYQQSLDQGLQFLIQYYNGEERAKGNILERFSAQQFPDLHSELNLSSLELGDSALYFCASSVVEGPGSTIYFGEGSWLTVV.

This chain joins TRBV7-9 and TRBJ1-1; 9 nucleotides line up with TRBD1. CDR1 is SEHNR and CDR2 is FQNEAQ in the germline V gene (reference sequence). The CDR3 is 16 amino acids. V gave up 1 base and J gave up 5 bases; unmatched junction bases: 8. The CDR3 nucleotides are TGTGCCAGCAGCTTAGTGGGGACAGGGCGACGGACTGAAGCTTTCTTT. Its protein product is CASSLVGTGRRTEAFF. The variable domain in full, with the rest retrieved from reference TRBV7-9 and TRBJ1-1, is DTGVSQNPRHKITKRGQNVTFRCDPISEHNRLYWYRQTLGQGPEFLTYFQNEAQLEKSRLLSDRFSAERPKGSFSTLEIQRTEQGDSAMYLCASSLVGTGRRTEAFFGQGTRLTVV.

CDR3 region: CASSLGLAGGTSTDTQYF. The DNA of the CDR3 is TGTGCCAGCAGCTTAGGGCTAGCGGGAGGCACTAGCACAGATACGCAGTATTTT. The rearrangement links TRBV7-9 to TRBJ2-3; 11 positions agree with TRBD2. This CDR3 region has 18 residues. V shed 1 base, J shed 0 bases, and the junction held 6 bases outside the gene matches. The germline CDR1 and CDR2 sequences are SEHNR and FQNEAQ (reference sequence).

The rearrangement uses TRBV5-4 and TRBJ2-2; maybe TRBD2 (5 bases). The CDR3 consists of 15 residues. V was clipped by 4 bases and J by 4 bases, with 14 bases between them. Germline assignment: CDR1 SGHNT and CDR2 YYREEE (reference sequence). CDR3 loop: CASSLSGLATGELFF. For the CDR3, the DNA is TGTGCCAGCAGCCTGTCGGGCCTAGCCACCGGGGAGCTGTTTTTT.

The chain combines TRBV2 with TRBJ1-4; 10 bases map to TRBD1. J gave up 7 bases and V 6 bases, and 8 bases lay outside the gene matches. Germline CDR1 is SNHLY and CDR2 is FYNNEI. The CDR3 is 15 amino acids. The CDR3 nucleotides read TGTGCCAGCAGGGACAGGGGGTTTGGGAGTGAAAAACTGTTTTTT. This translates into CASRDRGFGSEKLFF. Variable domain in full (rest from reference TRBV2 and TRBJ1-4): EPEVTQTPSHQVTQMGQEVILRCVPISNHLYFYWYRQILGQKVEFLVSFYNNEISEKSEIFDDQFSVERPDGSNFTLKIRSTKLEDSAMYFCASRDRGFGSEKLFFGSGTQLSVL.

The rearrangement uses TRBV27 and TRBJ1-2; 12 nucleotides agree with TRBD1. V was pared by 3 bases and J by 3 bases, with 11 bases of the junction left unmatched. The CDR3 runs to 18 residues. CDR1 MNHEY and CDR2 SMNVEV come from the germline V gene (reference sequence). The CDR3 DNA sequence: TGTGCCAGCAGTTTGGTAGGGACAGGGGGCGGTTATGACTATGGCTACACCTTC. It codes for CASSLVGTGGGYDYGYTF.

CDR3 nucleotide sequence: TGTGCCAGCAGTCGGGCTGGAAACACCATATATTTT. Its protein is CASSRAGNTIYF. The chain uses TRBV14 and TRBJ1-3; the D is unclear. Trimming cost V 6 bases and J 2 bases, with 5 bases left between them. The length of the CDR3 is 12 residues. From germline, CDR1 is SGHDN and CDR2 FVKESK.

This clone occurred a few times. The chain is built from TRBV11-2 and TRBJ1-2; 10 bases are shared with TRBD1. CDR1 is SGHAT, CDR2 FQNNGV, per germline. The CDR3 runs to 13 residues. Losses at the gene ends were 5 bases for V and 8 bases for J; bases not matched to a gene: 5. The CDR3 region has the DNA TGTGCCAGCAGCGAGGGGACAGGGGAAGGCTACACCTTC. This translates into CASSEGTGEGYTF.

The genes are TRBV7-2 and TRBJ1-2, with D unresolved. Looked up from germline, CDR1 is SGHTA and CDR2 is FQGNSA. CDR3 size: 13 residues. Trimming removed 5 bases at V and 3 bases at J, with 10 bases between. CDR3 sequence reads: CASSPSQHYGYTF. CDR3 DNA: TGTGCCAGCAGCCCTAGCCAGCACTATGGCTACACCTTC. Based on the CDR3 plus reference TRBV7-2 and TRBJ1-2, the full variable domain is GAGVSQSPSNKVTEKGKDVELRCDPISGHTALYWYRQSLGQGLEFLIYFQGNSAPDKSGLPSDRFSAERTGGSVSTLTIQRTQQEDSAVYLCASSPSQHYGYTFGSGTRLTVV.

The chain uses TRBV5-1 and TRBJ2-1; 9 nucleotides agree with TRBD2. The germline CDR1 and CDR2 sequences are SGHRS and YFSETQ. J lost 4 bases, V lost 4 bases, and 3 bases had no gene match. This CDR3 contains 14 residues. This chain's CDR3 is CASSPLAGYNEQFF. DNA for the CDR3: TGCGCCAGCAGCCCCCTAGCGGGGTACAATGAGCAGTTCTTC.

The CDR3: CASSPGSEEKLFF. In nucleotides, the CDR3 is TGTGCCAGCAGCCCAGGGTCAGAAGAAAAACTGTTTTTT. The chain couples TRBV3-1 (or the pseudogene TRBV3-2) to TRBJ1-4, with D tentatively TRBD1 (5 bases). V shed 4 bases and J shed 8 bases, with 11 bases lying between them. This CDR3 contains 13 residues. Germline assignment: CDR1 LGHDT and CDR2 YNNKEL (reference sequence).

The chain recombines TRBV24-1 with TRBJ2-1; 9 bases are shared with TRBD2. Germline CDR1 KGHDR, CDR2 SFDVKD. This CDR3 comprises 20 residues. With 0 bases clipped from V and 4 bases from J, the junction kept 15 bases outside the gene matches. The CDR3 DNA sequence: TGTGCCACCAGTGATTTGCAGAGAGCTAGCGGGACGAACGCATACAATGAGCAGTTCTTC. It specifies CATSDLQRASGTNAYNEQFF.

CDR3 amino acids: CASSTPGGGIYGYTF. The DNA of the CDR3 is TGTGCCAGCAGTACCCCGGGAGGGGGCATCTATGGCTACACCTTC. This sequence joins TRBV28 and TRBJ1-2; 7 positions match TRBD1. The CDR3 is 15 amino acids. Germline assignment: CDR1 MDHEN and CDR2 SYDVKM. V was clipped by 5 bases and J by 4 bases; unmatched bases: 10.

J is TRBJ2-2 and V is TRBV12-5, with D hard to call. V was shortened by 6 bases and J by 2 bases, with 13 bases between the two germline ends. The CDR3 covers 15 residues. Germline values: CDR1 LGHNT, CDR2 FRNRAP. CDR3 protein: CASGPNPGNTGELFF. The CDR3 nucleotides read TGTGCTAGTGGCCCGAACCCAGGAAACACCGGGGAGCTGTTTTTT.

This clone was recorded a few times. The V gene is TRBV18, the J gene TRBJ2-2, with a weak D call TRBD2 (5 bases). V lost 0 bases and J lost 6, with 11 bases in between. Germline assignment: CDR1 KGHSH and CDR2 LQKENI. This CDR3 is 15 amino acids long. This CDR3 is CASSPPPGIAGELFF. In DNA form, the CDR3 reads TGTGCCAGCTCACCACCTCCCGGGATCGCCGGGGAGCTGTTTTTT. Complete variable domain (other parts from reference TRBV18 and TRBJ2-2): NAGVMQNPRHLVRRRGQEARLRCSPMKGHSHVYWYRQLPEEGLKFMVYLQKENIIDESGMPKERFSAEFPKEGPSILRIQQVVRGDSAAYFCASSPPPGIAGELFFGEGSRLTVL.

The chain uses TRBV7-9 and TRBJ2-3, with D possibly TRBD1 on 5 matching bases. Looked up from germline, CDR1 is SEHNR and CDR2 is FQNEAQ (reference sequence). V lost 2 bases, J lost 3 bases, and 6 bases lay in between. The CDR3 contains 13 residues. The CDR3 DNA follows: TGTGCCAGCAGCTTACAGGGAACAGATACGCAGTATTTT. Protein: CASSLQGTDTQYF.

This clone was detected once. The rearrangement links TRBV7-2 to TRBJ1-2; weak D call: TRBD1 (6 bases). The CDR3 runs 14 residues. CDR1 is SGHTA, CDR2 FQGNSA, per germline. The V end lost 5 bases, the J end lost 7 bases, and 17 bases lay between the germline ends. The CDR3 DNA follows: TGTGCCAGCAGCCCAATCACACAGGGTGGTGGCTACACCTTC. Residues: CASSPITQGGGYTF.

The chain has TRBV28 and TRBJ2-7, with TRBD1 identical over 7 bases. J gave up 2 bases and V 4 bases, and 11 bases lay outside the gene matches. Germline assignment: CDR1 MDHEN and CDR2 SYDVKM. This CDR3 is 16 amino acids long. CDR3 DNA sequence: TGTGCCAGCAGTTCTCCCCTCAGGGGGAGTACCTACGAGCAGTACTTC. Protein product: CASSSPLRGSTYEQYF.

The gene calls are TRBV9 and TRBJ2-3; the D is unclear. CDR3 length equals 14 residues. Per the germline V gene, CDR1 is SGDLS and CDR2 is YYNGEE. Trimming pared 0 bases from V and 6 bases from J, leaving 11 bases between. This chain's CDR3 is CASSVGPVSDTQYF. In DNA, the CDR3 is TGTGCCAGCAGCGTAGGCCCAGTGTCCGATACGCAGTATTTT.